The clone carrying this T cell receptor (beta chain) was counted at least ten times. The entry originates in a study of human T cells and chemical hapten exposure. Study-wide context: An approximately 2 cm by approximately 2 cm inner upper arm patch received 2% DPC for sensitization. Mostly female, the patients presented with alopecia areata, totalis or universalis.

Time point here: patch test 2, 6 weeks after DPC sensitization. The sample's treatment: therapeutic diphenylcyclopropenone sensitization with weekly scalp DPC. The CDR3 is 13 residues long. Germline V gene data show CDR1 as DFQATT and CDR2 as SNEGSKA (reference sequence). Trimming cost V 3 bases and J 4 bases, with 13 bases left between them. TCRdb reprocessed the RACE reads with MiXCR, giving one entry per CDR3 protein. The table shows about 110,000 distinct CDR3 sequences, with roughly 9% occurring only once. The source of this sequence is a woman aged 40 to 50 with alopecia areata. Some clones in this sample may be carry-over from other donors' samples. The V call is TRBV20-1, the J call TRBJ2-7; tentative D call: TRBD1 (6 bases). Sequencing used whole blood, obtained in connection with sensitization to the hapten diphenylcyclopropenone (DPC). The CDR3 region has the DNA TGCAGTGCTAGTCGCCCAGGGGAGTACGAGCAGTACTTC. This gives the protein CSASRPGEYEQYF.